These T cell receptor beta chains were read from a single sample in a study of CD8+ T cells in alopecia areata. TCRdb's copy holds only in-frame clones and misses some; the assay was immunoSEQ multiplex PCR. The table shows about 140,000 clones, with about 88% occurring only once. The sample here was CD8+ T cells sorted from blood, taken at week 4, from a patient treated with tofacitinib. Receptors were obtained from a human donor with alopecia areata. CDR3s include the opening cysteine and the closing phenylalanine or tryptophan. The D gene is left open where the match is weak. Size tells how often a clone was seen (once, few, many) or the class of an expanded clone, and some rows leave it out.

>TRBV4-1|TRBJ2-5|15|.|.
TGCGCCAGCAGCCAGCCCGCGCAGGCCGAAGAGACCCAGTACTTC
CASSQPAQAEETQYF
>TRBV11-2|TRBJ2-1|14|.|.
TGTGCCAGCAGCTCTAGCTGGGGAGACAATGAGCAGTTCTTC
CASSSSWGDNEQFF
>TRBV5-1|TRBJ2-7|15|.|.
TGCGCCAGCAGGATAGGACAGTCACAATATTCCGAGCAGTACTTC
CASRIGQSQYSEQYF
>TRBV7-9|TRBJ2-3|15|.|TRBD1
TGTGCCAGCAGCTTCCGGGACAGAAGCACAGATACGCAGTATTTT
CASSFRDRSTDTQYF
>TRBV27|TRBJ2-7|14|.|.
TGTGCCAGCAGTTTATCGATGGGCCAGGACGAGCAGTACTTC
CASSLSMGQDEQYF
>TRBV7-3|TRBJ2-2|15|.|TRBD1
TGTGCCAGCAGCATAGGACAGGGTCTGGCCGGGGAGCTGTTTTTT
CASSIGQGLAGELFF
>TRBV4-1|TRBJ2-7|15|.|.
TGCGCCAGCAGCCAAGTTACCGCCTCCTCCTACGAGCAGTACTTC
CASSQVTASSYEQYF
>TRBV7-8|TRBJ2-7|12|.|.
TGTGCCAGCAGCTCCCTAGGAAACGAGCAGTACTTC
CASSSLGNEQYF
>TRBV5-4|TRBJ2-2|15|.|.
TGTGCCAGCAGCTTCGCAGCCATGAACACCGGGGAGCTGTTTTTT
CASSFAAMNTGELFF
>TRBV30|TRBJ2-3|15|.|.
TGTGCCTGGAGTACGGGGACCGCTAGCACAGATACGCAGTATTTT
CAWSTGTASTDTQYF
>TRBV27|TRBJ1-1|14|.|.
TGTGCCAGCAGATGGGACTGGGAGAACACTGAAGCTTTCTTT
CASRWDWENTEAFF
>TRBV18|TRBJ2-7|15|.|TRBD1
TGTGCCAGCTCACCACGGGACAGGGTATTCTACGAGCAGTACTTC
CASSPRDRVFYEQYF
>TRBV6-5|TRBJ2-3|14|.|.
TGTGCCAGCAGTTACGTAGAAGACACAGATACGCAGTATTTT
CASSYVEDTDTQYF
>TRBV7-8|TRBJ2-3|14|.|.
TGTGCCAGCAGCTTATTGGGGATCACAGATACGCAGTATTTT
CASSLLGITDTQYF
>TRBV29-1|TRBJ2-7|12|.|.
TGCAGCGTTGGGGGCTTCGCCTACGAGCAGTACTTC
CSVGGFAYEQYF
>TRBV29-1|TRBJ2-1|13|.|TRBD2
TGCAGCGCAGAGCGGGACTCCTACAATGAGCAGTTCTTC
CSAERDSYNEQFF
>TRBV9|TRBJ2-7|14|.|.
TGTGCCAGCAGCGTAGGCCAGGCTCCATACGAGCAGTACTTC
CASSVGQAPYEQYF
>TRBV9|TRBJ1-6|15|once|TRBD1
TGTGCCAGCAGCGCCGGGACAGCGCTATATTCACCCCTCCACTTT
CASSAGTALYSPLHF
>TRBV5-4|TRBJ2-3|14|few|.
TGTGCCAGCAGCCCCCTCTCACCGGAAAATACGCAGTATTTT
CASSPLSPENTQYF
>TRBV27|TRBJ2-3|16|.|.
TGTGCCAGCAGTGAACACGGTCCCGAGGGAACAGATACGCAGTATTTT
CASSEHGPEGTDTQYF
>TRBV19|TRBJ2-7|15|.|.
TGTGCCAGTAGTACCTCCTTCTTGAGGGAGTACGAGCAGTACTTC
CASSTSFLREYEQYF
>TRBV23-1|TRBJ1-5|13|.|.
TGCGCCAGCAGTCAAAGGCACGTACAGCCCCAGCATTTT
CASSQRHVQPQHF
>TRBV5-6|TRBJ2-1|17|.|TRBD2
TGTGCCAGCAGCTCCCAAAATACTAGCGGGAGGGGTAGTGAGCAGTTCTTC
CASSSQNTSGRGSEQFF
>TRBV13|TRBJ1-2|19|.|TRBD1
TGTGCCAGCAGCTCGAATACTAGGACAGGGTTGGTGTCTGGCTATGGCTACACCTTC
CASSSNTRTGLVSGYGYTF
>TRBV25-1|TRBJ2-7|18|once|TRBD2
TGTGCCAGCAGTGAATGGGTGGCGACTAGCGAACTTAACTACGAGCAGTACTTC
CASSEWVATSELNYEQYF
>TRBV29-1|TRBJ1-2|11|.|TRBD1
TGCAGCGTCTCGGACAGGTCTGGCTACACCTTC
CSVSDRSGYTF
>TRBV27|TRBJ2-2|15|.|.
TGTGCCAGCAGTTTAACCAGCGTTATAGGGTGGGAGCTGTTTTTT
CASSLTSVIGWELFF
>TRBV29-1|TRBJ1-1|17|.|TRBD1
TGCAGCGTTGAAGGACGGGACAGGGTCTCTGGAATCACTGAAGCTTTCTTT
CSVEGRDRVSGITEAFF
>TRBV5-4|TRBJ2-3|13|.|.
TGTGCCAGCAGCTTGGTGGTGGAGGATACGCAGTATTTT
CASSLVVEDTQYF
>TRBV7-8|TRBJ2-5|13|.|.
TGTGCCAGCAGCTTGGCGGGCAGGGAGACCCAGTACTTC
CASSLAGRETQYF
>TRBV30|TRBJ1-1|15|.|TRBD1
TGTGCCTGGAGTCTTCGAGGGGGCCCTAACACTGAAGCTTTCTTT
CAWSLRGGPNTEAFF
>TRBV19|TRBJ1-5|17|.|TRBD1
TGTGCCAGTAGTCCCGGGACAGGGCTCTCGAGCAATCAGCCCCAGCATTTT
CASSPGTGLSSNQPQHF
>TRBV5-1|TRBJ2-7|14|.|TRBD1
TGCGCCAGCAGCCCGGGGGACAGGTTGGACGAGCAGTACTTC
CASSPGDRLDEQYF
>TRBV2|TRBJ1-5|16|.|.
TGTGCCAGCAGTGAAGCGCAGGGCCAGGGTGGCCAGCCCCAGCATTTT
CASSEAQGQGGQPQHF
>TRBV30|TRBJ2-2|16|.|TRBD2
TGTGCCTGGAGTATCTTCGCGGGAGGAAACACCGGGGAGCTGTTTTTT
CAWSIFAGGNTGELFF
>TRBV7-9|TRBJ1-1|11|.|.
TGTGCCAGCAACCCCCAGATTGAAGCTTTCTTT
CASNPQIEAFF
>TRBV29-1|TRBJ2-3|15|few|.
TGCAGCGTTGATGTAGGGACGGGTCTCACAGATACGCAGTATTTT
CSVDVGTGLTDTQYF
>TRBV10-1|TRBJ2-2|16|.|TRBD2
TGCGCCAGCAGTGAGTCGAGGTCTAGCGGGGAATTGGAGCTGTTTTTT
CASSESRSSGELELFF